This TCR beta chain was obtained from a study of blood T cell repertoires in COVID-19. The CDR3 is 15 residues long. Germline-derived CDR1 and CDR2 are SGHAT and FQNNGV. V gave up 6 bases and J gave up 4 bases; unmatched junction bases: 5. This clone was observed at least ten times. Authors' processing steps: Reference gene primer amplification in the assay estimated nucleated cell counts. Assay: immunoSEQ multiplex PCR; the TCRdb copy retains only in-frame clones and omits some. The V and J calls and the clone size are those of that table, but D and trimming were determined from the DNA. The sample records roughly 150,000 clones, about four fifths being singletons.

The receptor was derived from a man between 70 and 80 years old with active or convalescent COVID-19. The sample comprised peripheral blood. The V gene is TRBV11-2, the J gene TRBJ2-7; 14 nucleotides line up with TRBD2. The CDR3 DNA follows: TGTGCCAGCAGGGCGCGGACTAGCGGGAGGTACGAGCAGTACTTC. Residues: CASRARTSGRYEQYF.